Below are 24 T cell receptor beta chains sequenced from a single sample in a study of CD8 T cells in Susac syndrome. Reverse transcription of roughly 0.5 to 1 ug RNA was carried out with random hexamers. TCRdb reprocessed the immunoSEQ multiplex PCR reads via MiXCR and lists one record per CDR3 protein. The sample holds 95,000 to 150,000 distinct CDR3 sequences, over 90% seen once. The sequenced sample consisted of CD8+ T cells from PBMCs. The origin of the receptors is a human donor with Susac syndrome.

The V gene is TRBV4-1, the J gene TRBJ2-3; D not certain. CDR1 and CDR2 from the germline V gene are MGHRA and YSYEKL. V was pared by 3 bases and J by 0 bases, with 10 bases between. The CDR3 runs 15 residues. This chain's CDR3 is CASSQSPSSTDTQYF. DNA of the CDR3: TGCGCCAGCAGCCAGTCGCCATCTAGCACAGATACGCAGTATTTT.

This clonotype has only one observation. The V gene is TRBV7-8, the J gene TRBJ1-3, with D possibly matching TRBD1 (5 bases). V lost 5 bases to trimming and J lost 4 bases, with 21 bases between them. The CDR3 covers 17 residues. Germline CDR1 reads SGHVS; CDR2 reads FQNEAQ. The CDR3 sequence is CASSPEDPTDAGNTIYF. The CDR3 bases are TGTGCCAGCAGCCCCGAAGACCCGACAGACGCCGGAAACACCATATATTTT.

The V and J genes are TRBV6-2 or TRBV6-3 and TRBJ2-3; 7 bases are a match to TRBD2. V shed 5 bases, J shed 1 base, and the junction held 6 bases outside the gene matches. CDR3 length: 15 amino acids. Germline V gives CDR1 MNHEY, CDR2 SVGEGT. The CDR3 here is CASSRSLARTDTQYF. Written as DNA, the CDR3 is TGTGCCAGCAGTCGGTCACTAGCGCGCACAGATACGCAGTATTTT.

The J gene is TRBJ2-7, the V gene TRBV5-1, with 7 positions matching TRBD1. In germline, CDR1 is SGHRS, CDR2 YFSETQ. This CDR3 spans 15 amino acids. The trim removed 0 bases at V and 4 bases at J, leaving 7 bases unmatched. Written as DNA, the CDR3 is TGCGCCAGCAGCTTGGGACAGGGAGTTTGGTACGAGCAGTACTTC. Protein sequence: CASSLGQGVWYEQYF.

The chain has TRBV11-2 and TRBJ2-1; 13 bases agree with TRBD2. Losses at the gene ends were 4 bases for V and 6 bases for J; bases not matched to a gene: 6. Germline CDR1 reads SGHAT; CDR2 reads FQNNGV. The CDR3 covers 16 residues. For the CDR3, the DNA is TGTGCCAGCAGCTCTCCAGGGACTAGCGGGGTCAATGAGCAGTTCTTC. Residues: CASSSPGTSGVNEQFF.

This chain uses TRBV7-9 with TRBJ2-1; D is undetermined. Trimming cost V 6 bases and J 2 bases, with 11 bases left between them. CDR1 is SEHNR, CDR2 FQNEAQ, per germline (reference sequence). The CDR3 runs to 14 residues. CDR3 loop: CASRGAIAYNEQFF. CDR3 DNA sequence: TGTGCCAGCAGAGGCGCGATTGCCTACAATGAGCAGTTCTTC.

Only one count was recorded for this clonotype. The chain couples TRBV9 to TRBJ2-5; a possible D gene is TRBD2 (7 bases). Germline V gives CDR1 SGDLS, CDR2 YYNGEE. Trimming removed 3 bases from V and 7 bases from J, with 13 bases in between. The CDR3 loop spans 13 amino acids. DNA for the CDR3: TGTGCCAGCAGCGGAATAGGGGGGGGGACCCAGTACTTC. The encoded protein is CASSGIGGGTQYF.

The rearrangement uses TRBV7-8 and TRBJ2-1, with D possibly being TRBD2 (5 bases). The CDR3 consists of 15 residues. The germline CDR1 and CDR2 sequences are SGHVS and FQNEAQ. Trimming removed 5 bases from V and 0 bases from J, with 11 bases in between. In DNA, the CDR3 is TGTGCCAGCAGCCTCCTACTAGGCTCCTACAATGAGCAGTTCTTC. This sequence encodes CASSLLLGSYNEQFF. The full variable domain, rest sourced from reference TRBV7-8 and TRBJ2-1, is GAGVSQSPRYKVAKRGQDVALRCDPISGHVSLFWYQQALGQGPEFLTYFQNEAQLDKSGLPSDRFFAERPEGSVSTLKIQRTQQEDSAVYLCASSLLLGSYNEQFFGPGTRLTVL.

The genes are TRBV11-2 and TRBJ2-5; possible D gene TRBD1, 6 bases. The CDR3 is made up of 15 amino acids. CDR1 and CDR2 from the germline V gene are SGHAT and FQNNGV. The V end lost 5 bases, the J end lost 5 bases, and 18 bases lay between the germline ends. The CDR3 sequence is CASSPPSGVGETQYF. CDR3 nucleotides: TGTGCCAGCAGCCCCCCCTCAGGGGTGGGGGAGACCCAGTACTTC.

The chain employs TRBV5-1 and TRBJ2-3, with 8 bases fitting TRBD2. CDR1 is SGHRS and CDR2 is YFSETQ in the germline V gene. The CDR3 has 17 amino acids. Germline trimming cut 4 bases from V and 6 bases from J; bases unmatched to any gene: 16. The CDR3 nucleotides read TGCGCCAGCAGCGCTGGACTAGCCCAACTGCGGCCCGATACGCAGTATTTT. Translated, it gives CASSAGLAQLRPDTQYF. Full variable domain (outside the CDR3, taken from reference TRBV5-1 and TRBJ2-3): KAGVTQTPRYLIKTRGQQVTLSCSPISGHRSVSWYQQTPGQGLQFLFEYFSETQRNKGNFPGRFSGRQFSNSRSEMNVSTLELGDSALYLCASSAGLAQLRPDTQYFGPGTRLTVL.

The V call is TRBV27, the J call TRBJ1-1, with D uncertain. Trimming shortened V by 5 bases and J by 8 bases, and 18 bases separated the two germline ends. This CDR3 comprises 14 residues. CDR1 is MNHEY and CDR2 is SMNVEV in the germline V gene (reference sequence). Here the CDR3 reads CASSMNRGWGEAFF. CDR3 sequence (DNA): TGTGCCAGCAGTATGAACCGTGGGTGGGGAGAAGCTTTCTTT.

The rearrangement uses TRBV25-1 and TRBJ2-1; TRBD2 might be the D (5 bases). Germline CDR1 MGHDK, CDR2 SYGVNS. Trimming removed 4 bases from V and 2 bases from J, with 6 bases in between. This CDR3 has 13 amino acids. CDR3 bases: TGTGCCAGCAGTGGAGGGACCTACAATGAGCAGTTCTTC. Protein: CASSGGTYNEQFF.

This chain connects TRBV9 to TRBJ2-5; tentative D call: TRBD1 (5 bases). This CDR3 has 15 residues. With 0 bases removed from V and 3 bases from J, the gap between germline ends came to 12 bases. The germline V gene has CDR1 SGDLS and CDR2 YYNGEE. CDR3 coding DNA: TGTGCCAGCAGCGTAGGCCGGCTAGGGGAAGAGACCCAGTACTTC. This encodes CASSVGRLGEETQYF.

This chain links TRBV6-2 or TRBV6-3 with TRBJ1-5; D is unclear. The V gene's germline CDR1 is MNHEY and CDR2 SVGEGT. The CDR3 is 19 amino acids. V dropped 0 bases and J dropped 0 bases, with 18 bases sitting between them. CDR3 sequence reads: CASSYSMRQDTYSNQPQHF. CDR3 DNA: TGTGCCAGCAGTTACTCGATGAGGCAGGATACCTATAGCAATCAGCCCCAGCATTTT.

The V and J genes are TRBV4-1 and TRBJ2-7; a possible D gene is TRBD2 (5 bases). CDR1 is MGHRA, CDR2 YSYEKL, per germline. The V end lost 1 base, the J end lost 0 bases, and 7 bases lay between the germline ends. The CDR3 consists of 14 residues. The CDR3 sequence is CASSQAEGSYEQYF. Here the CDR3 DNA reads TGCGCCAGCAGCCAAGCCGAGGGCTCCTACGAGCAGTACTTC.

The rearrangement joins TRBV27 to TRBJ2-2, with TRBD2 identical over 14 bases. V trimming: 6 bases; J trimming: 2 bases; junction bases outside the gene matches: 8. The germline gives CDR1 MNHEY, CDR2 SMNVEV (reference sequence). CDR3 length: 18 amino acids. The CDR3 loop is CASSSPGLAGVNTGELFF. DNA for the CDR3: TGTGCCAGCAGCTCTCCGGGACTAGCGGGGGTTAACACCGGGGAGCTGTTTTTT.

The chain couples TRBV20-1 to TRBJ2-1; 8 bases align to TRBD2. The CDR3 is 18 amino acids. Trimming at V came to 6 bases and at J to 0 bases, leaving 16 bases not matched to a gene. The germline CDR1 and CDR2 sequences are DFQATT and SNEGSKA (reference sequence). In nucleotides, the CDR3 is TGCAGTGCCTCATTGCCGGGAGGGGCTTTTATCTCCTACAATGAGCAGTTCTTC. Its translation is CSASLPGGAFISYNEQFF.

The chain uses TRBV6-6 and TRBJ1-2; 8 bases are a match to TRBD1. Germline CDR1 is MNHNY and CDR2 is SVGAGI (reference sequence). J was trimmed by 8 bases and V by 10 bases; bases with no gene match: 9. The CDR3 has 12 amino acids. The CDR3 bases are TGTGCCACGTGGACAGGGCTGGAGGGCTACACCTTC. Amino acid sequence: CATWTGLEGYTF.

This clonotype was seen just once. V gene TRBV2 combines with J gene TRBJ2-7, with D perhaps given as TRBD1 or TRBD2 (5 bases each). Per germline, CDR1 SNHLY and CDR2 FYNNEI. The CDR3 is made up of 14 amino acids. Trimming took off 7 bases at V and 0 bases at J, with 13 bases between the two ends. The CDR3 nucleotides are TGTGCCAGCAATCAAGGGACGGACTCCTACGAGCAGTACTTC. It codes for CASNQGTDSYEQYF.

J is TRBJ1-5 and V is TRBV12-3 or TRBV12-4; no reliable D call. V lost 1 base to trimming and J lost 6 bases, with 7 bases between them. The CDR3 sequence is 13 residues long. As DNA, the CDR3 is TGTGCCAGCAGTTTAGGCGTGAGTCAGCCCCAGCATTTT. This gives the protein CASSLGVSQPQHF.

CDR3 in amino acids: CASSMGFEAFF. The CDR3 DNA sequence: TGTGCCAGTAGTATGGGGTTCGAAGCTTTCTTT. The chain links TRBV19 to TRBJ1-1; D is ambiguous. The CDR3 spans 11 residues. Germline V gene data show CDR1 as LNHDA and CDR2 as SQIVND (reference sequence). Trimming stripped 3 bases from V and 8 bases from J, with 7 bases between.

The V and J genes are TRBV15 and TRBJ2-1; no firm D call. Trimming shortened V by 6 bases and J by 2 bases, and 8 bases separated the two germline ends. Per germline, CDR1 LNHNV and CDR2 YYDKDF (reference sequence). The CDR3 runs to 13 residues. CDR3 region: CATRGSTYNEQFF. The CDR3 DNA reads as TGTGCCACCAGGGGTAGTACCTACAATGAGCAGTTCTTC.

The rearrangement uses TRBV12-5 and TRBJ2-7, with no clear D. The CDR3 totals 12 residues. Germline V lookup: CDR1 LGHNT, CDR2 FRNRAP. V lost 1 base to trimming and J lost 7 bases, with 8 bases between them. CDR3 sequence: CASGLGLGEQYF. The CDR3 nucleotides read TGTGCTAGTGGTTTGGGGTTGGGAGAGCAGTACTTC.

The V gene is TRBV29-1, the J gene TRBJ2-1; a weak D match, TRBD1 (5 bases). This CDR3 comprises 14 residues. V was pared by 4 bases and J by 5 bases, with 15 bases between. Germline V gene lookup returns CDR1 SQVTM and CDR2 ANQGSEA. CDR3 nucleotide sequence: TGCAGCGTTGGATTCCGTTCAGGGAACAATGAGCAGTTCTTC. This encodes CSVGFRSGNNEQFF.